Reported below is one TCR beta chain. This sample is drawn from a study of blood T cell repertoires in COVID-19. Study-level information: The United States, Italy and Spain were the sources of the acute and convalescent COVID-19 samples. PBMCs, B-cell-depleted T cells, or T cells were the source of the cDNA or gDNA that made up the material.

In the original processing: Quantification of nucleated cells was approximated via reference gene primer amplification. Profiling relied on immunoSEQ multiplex PCR, and the TCRdb table lists in-frame clones only, not all of them. From that table come the V and J calls and clone size; the DNA was used to work out D and trimming. Of about 490,000 clones listed, 80% to 90% are singletons. Germline CDR1 SGHRS, CDR2 YFSETQ. V shed 4 bases and J 8 bases; nucleotides not matched to a gene: 11. CDR3 length: 14 amino acids. This receptor was taken from a human donor in a cohort sampled during active COVID-19. The rearrangement links TRBV5-1 to TRBJ1-1, with TRBD1 matching over 7 bases. Sequences were obtained from peripheral blood. In DNA, the CDR3 is TGCGCCAGCAGCAGGGAACTTACGGGACAGGAAGCTTTCTTT. This sequence encodes CASSRELTGQEAFF.